This T cell receptor beta chain originates from a study of blood T cell repertoires in COVID-19. Study details: T cells, B-cell-depleted T cells, or PBMCs provided the cDNA or gDNA that served as material.

The method was immunoSEQ multiplex PCR; TCRdb's version includes in-frame clones alone and lacks a portion of them. The top ten hold approximately 2.7% of the sample, which has some 150,000 clones, approximately 80% seen once. The CDR3 runs 15 residues. V was trimmed by 7 bases and J by 0 bases, leaving 13 bases between them. Germline CDR1 is LGHNT and CDR2 is FRNRAP. The sequenced material came from peripheral blood. This TCR derives from a woman aged 40 to 50 with active or convalescent COVID-19. The chain employs TRBV12-5 and TRBJ2-1, with D possibly being TRBD2 (5 bases). The DNA of the CDR3 is TGTGCTAGTGCAACACTAGGACCCTCCTACAATGAGCAGTTCTTC. It codes for CASATLGPSYNEQFF.